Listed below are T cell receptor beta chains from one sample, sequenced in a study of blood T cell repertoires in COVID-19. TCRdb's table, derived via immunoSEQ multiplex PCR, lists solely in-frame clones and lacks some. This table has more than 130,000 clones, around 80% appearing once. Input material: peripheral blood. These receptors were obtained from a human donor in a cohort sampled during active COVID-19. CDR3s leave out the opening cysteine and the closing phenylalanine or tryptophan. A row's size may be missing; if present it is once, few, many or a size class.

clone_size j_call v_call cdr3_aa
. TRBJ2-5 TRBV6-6 ASSQSKAGGRTQY
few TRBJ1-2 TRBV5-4 ASSTGQGADYGYT
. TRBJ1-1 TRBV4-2 ASSQDRGQNTEAF
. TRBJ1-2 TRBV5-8 ASNAGTADSPYGYT
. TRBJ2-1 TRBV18 ASSRNRVGEQF
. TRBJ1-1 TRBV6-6 ASSRRTGRITEAF
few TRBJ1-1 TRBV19 ASSIFPRDLTLNTEAF
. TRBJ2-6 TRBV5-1 ASSSHSSGANVLT
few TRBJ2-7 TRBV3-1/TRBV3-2 ASSPGLAGVREQY
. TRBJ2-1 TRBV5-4 ASSLESGGWNEQF
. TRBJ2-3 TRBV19 ASMTSGGPTDTQY
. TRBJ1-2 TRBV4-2 ASSQPSRERGYT
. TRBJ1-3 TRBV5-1 ASSLAGGVNSGNTIY
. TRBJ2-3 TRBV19 ASSITTTDTQY
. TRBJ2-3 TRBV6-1 ASSEAGTGTDTQY
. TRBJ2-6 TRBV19 ASSPGANVLT
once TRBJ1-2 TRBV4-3 ASSQDPNQGYGYT
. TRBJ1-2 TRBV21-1 ASSKSEAARRGGHYGYT
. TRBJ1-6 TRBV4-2 ASSSPGQRSSPLH
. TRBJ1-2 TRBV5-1 ASSLGREDGYT
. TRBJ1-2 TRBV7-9 ASSLGTAAEGYT
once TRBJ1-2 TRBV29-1 SAPGQGNYGYT